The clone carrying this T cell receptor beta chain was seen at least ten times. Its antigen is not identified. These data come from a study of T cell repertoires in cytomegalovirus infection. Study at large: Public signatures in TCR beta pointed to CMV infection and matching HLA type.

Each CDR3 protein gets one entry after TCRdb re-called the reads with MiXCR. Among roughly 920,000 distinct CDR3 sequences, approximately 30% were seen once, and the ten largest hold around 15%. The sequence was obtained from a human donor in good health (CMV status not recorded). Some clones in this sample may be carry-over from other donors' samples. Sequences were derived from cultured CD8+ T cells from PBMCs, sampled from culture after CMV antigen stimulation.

The CDR3 DNA is TGTGCCATCAGGGACACCTATGGCTACACCTTC. Amino acids: CAIRDTYGYTF. The gene calls are TRBV10-3 and TRBJ1-2, with D possibly matching TRBD1 (5 bases). This CDR3 has 11 residues. V lost 6 bases to trimming and J lost 4 bases, with 6 bases between them. CDR1 and CDR2 (germline): ENHRY, SYGVKD.